The 10 T cell receptor beta chains below all came from one sample that was sequenced in a study of OX40 agonist ivuxolimab in advanced cancers. The method behind the library was the immunoSEQ multiplex PCR assay. In its TCRdb copy, this immuneACCESS table keeps in-frame sequences only and misses some clones. Where compared with another copy, unresolved V genes explain less than half of these, and the others have no known cause. The sample table contains 98,000 or so clones; only one count was recorded for about 79% of them. More than 1.1% of the sample is in the top ten clones. The sample in question was CD4+ or CD8+ T cells sorted from blood, obtained in a trial of the OX40 agonist ivuxolimab. The receptors were gathered from an adult with an advanced solid tumor such as melanoma, head and neck, liver or kidney cancer.

The chain links TRBV15 to TRBJ2-7; possible D gene TRBD2, 6 bases. V was pared by 4 bases and J by 2 bases, with 12 bases between. Germline V gives CDR1 LNHNV, CDR2 YYDKDF (reference sequence). This CDR3 region has 14 residues. Here the CDR3 DNA reads TGTGCCACCAGCAAGGAGGGTCCTACCTACGAGCAGTACTTC. Its protein is CATSKEGPTYEQYF.

V usage is TRBV28 and J usage is TRBJ1-3, with D uncertain. Between the trimmed V and J ends, which lost 5 bases and 4 bases, there was a span of 12 bases. This CDR3 is built from 14 residues. CDR1 and CDR2 from the germline V gene are MDHEN and SYDVKM. CDR3 in amino acids: CASSLSTDGNTIYF. CDR3 DNA: TGTGCCAGCAGTCTTTCGACGGACGGAAACACCATATATTTT.

This clone was observed once. V gene TRBV5-8 combines with J gene TRBJ2-2; 8 bases fit TRBD1. The CDR3 is made up of 17 amino acids. V lost 5 bases, J lost 3 bases, and 12 bases stayed unmatched. Germline V gene sequence: CDR1 SGHTS, CDR2 YDEGEE. The CDR3 DNA follows: TGTGCCAGCAGAATGGGACAGGCCCCGAGGTACACCGGGGAGCTGTTTTTT. Amino acid sequence: CASRMGQAPRYTGELFF. The whole variable domain, remainder taken from reference TRBV5-8 and TRBJ2-2, is EAGVTQSPTHLIKTRGQQATLRCSPISGHTSVYWYQQALGLGLQFLLWYDEGEERNRGNFPPRFSGRQFPNYSSELNVNALELEDSALYLCASRMGQAPRYTGELFFGEGSRLTVL.

The chain has TRBV7-9 and TRBJ2-6; D remains ambiguous. This CDR3 spans 15 amino acids. Trimming took off 6 bases at V and 0 bases at J, with 9 bases between the two ends. Germline values: CDR1 SEHNR, CDR2 FQNEAQ (reference sequence). The chain's CDR3 is CASRKASSGANVLTF. In nucleotides, the CDR3 is TGTGCCAGCAGAAAAGCGAGCTCTGGGGCCAACGTCCTGACTTTC.

V and J are TRBV6-5 and TRBJ2-7; the match to TRBD1 covers 10 bases. The CDR3 consists of 13 residues. Losses at the gene ends were 4 bases for V and 3 bases for J; bases not matched to a gene: 0. The germline CDR1 and CDR2 sequences are MNHEY and SVGAGI. CDR3 sequence reads: CASSWTGGYEQYF. CDR3 sequence (DNA): TGTGCCAGCAGTTGGACAGGGGGCTACGAGCAGTACTTC.

The chain joins TRBV11-1 to TRBJ2-5; 7 positions match TRBD2. CDR3 length equals 14 residues. The germline gives CDR1 SGHAT, CDR2 FQDESV (reference sequence). Trimming at V came to 6 bases and at J to 3 bases, leaving 7 bases not matched to a gene. The CDR3 is CASRQTSSKETQYF. For the CDR3, the DNA is TGTGCCAGCAGGCAGACTAGCTCGAAAGAGACCCAGTACTTC.

This rearrangement joins TRBV6-5 to TRBJ2-7; the match to TRBD1 covers 9 bases. J gave up 4 bases and V 5 bases, and 3 bases lay outside the gene matches. The CDR3 runs 13 residues. Germline-derived CDR1 and CDR2 are MNHEY and SVGAGI. The CDR3 nucleotides are TGTGCCAGCAGTAAGACAGGGGGGTACGAGCAGTACTTC. Its protein is CASSKTGGYEQYF.

This chain joins TRBV28 and TRBJ2-2, with TRBD2 matching 9 bases. The V gene end was trimmed by 6 bases and the J gene end by 10 bases; junction bases not matched to a gene: 12. Germline loops: CDR1 MDHEN, CDR2 SYDVKM. The CDR3 has 15 amino acids. The CDR3 nucleotides read TGTGCCAGCAGCCCGGGGTTAGCGGGGGCAGTGGAGCTGTTTTTT. Encoded protein: CASSPGLAGAVELFF.

The V and J genes are TRBV4-3 and TRBJ1-1, with D unclear. Deletions cut 1 base from V and 5 bases from J, with 5 bases between. Germline loops: CDR1 LGHNA, CDR2 YSLEER. The CDR3 is made up of 12 amino acids. As DNA, the CDR3 is TGCGCCAGCAGCCAAGGGTGGACTGAAGCTTTCTTT. This gives the protein CASSQGWTEAFF.

V usage is TRBV7-8 and J usage is TRBJ2-3; D is uncertain. Trimming pared 1 base from V and 4 bases from J, leaving 12 bases between. This CDR3 comprises 15 residues. In germline, CDR1 is SGHVS, CDR2 FQNEAQ. CDR3: CASSLEVSFPDTQYF. Here the CDR3 DNA reads TGTGCCAGCAGCTTAGAGGTTAGCTTCCCAGATACGCAGTATTTT.